This TCR beta chain was found in a study of graft-versus-host responses after intestinal transplantation. Study outcomes and limitations: GvH clones detected in recipient marrow included some appearing first in ileum or blood.

This clone came up once. Its matching antigen is unknown. There are 15 residues in the CDR3. The V gene lost 7 bases and the J gene lost 2 bases, with 21 bases spanning the gap. Looked up from germline, CDR1 is SQVTM and CDR2 is ANQGSEA. Produced via immunoSEQ multiplex PCR; TCRdb's table is partial and in-frame only. The top ten hold 1.1% of the sample, which has approximately 82,000 clones, just under 95% seen once. Sequences were derived from unstimulated CD8+ T cells sorted from spleen or lymph node cells, sampled before transplant. The chain employs TRBV29-1 and TRBJ2-7, with D possibly TRBD1 on 5 matching bases. The receptor's source is a human donor who was the organ donor for an intestinal transplant. Here the CDR3 reads CSATFHETDTYEQYF. The DNA for the CDR3 is TGCAGCGCCACGTTTCATGAGACAGACACCTACGAGCAGTACTTC.